The rows below give T cell receptor beta chains drawn from one sample of a study of PD-1 blockade in classical Hodgkin lymphoma. Only in-frame clones appear in the TCRdb table, and some are missing; sequencing was by immunoSEQ multiplex PCR. This table has 35,000 to 45,000 clones, 80% to 90% appearing once. The sample here was peripheral blood mononuclear cells (PBMCs), taken before the second cycle of nivolumab. The receptors were sampled from a human donor with classical Hodgkin lymphoma. Both conserved end residues are part of each CDR3. The order of the fields is V gene, J gene, D gene, clone size, CDR3 DNA, CDR3 protein. A D gene is named only where the DNA matches it firmly. Only part of the rows carry a size: once, few, many, or a class if the clone is expanded.

>TRBV27|TRBJ2-7|NA|NA
TGTGCCAGCAGTTTAGGCCCCGGAAGGGTACACGAGCAGTACTTC
CASSLGPGRVHEQYF
>TRBV30|TRBJ2-2|NA|NA
TGTGCCTGGTGGCGTGATGGGCTGTTTTTT
CAWWRDGLFF
>TRBV4-1|TRBJ2-1|NA|NA
TGCGCCAGCAGCCAAGGCCAGGTTTACAATGAGCAGTTCTTC
CASSQGQVYNEQFF
>TRBV7-9|TRBJ1-2|TRBD1|few
TGTGCCAGCAGCTCAGGGGGCGCCTTCTATGGCTACACCTTC
CASSSGGAFYGYTF
>TRBV6-5|TRBJ2-7|NA|NA
TGTGCCAGCAATCGGGGCACAAGGAGCTCCTACGAGCAGTACTTC
CASNRGTRSSYEQYF
>TRBV2|TRBJ1-5|NA|NA
TGTGCCAGCAGTGAAAATACAGAGAATCAGCCCCAGCATTTT
CASSENTENQPQHF
>TRBV14|TRBJ2-3|TRBD2|NA
TGTGCCAGCAGCCAAATCGGGACTAGCGGGAGGGCCGGTGACCCCGCGGGTACGCAGTATTTT
CASSQIGTSGRAGDPAGTQYF
>TRBV15|TRBJ2-6|NA|NA
TGTGCCACCAGCCCGAGGGTTAGTGGCTCTGGGGCCAACGTCCTGACTTTC
CATSPRVSGSGANVLTF
>TRBV12-5|TRBJ2-1|NA|NA
TGTGCTAGTGGTTTGGTTCGGGGGGCCAATGAGCAGTTCTTC
CASGLVRGANEQFF
>TRBV4-1|TRBJ1-5|NA|NA
TGCGCCAGCAGCCAAATGGCAGGGTCCAGTTATCGAGCCCAGCATTTT
CASSQMAGSSYRAQHF
>TRBV5-6|TRBJ2-7|NA|NA
TGTGCCAGCAGCTTCCGGTCCCACGAGCAGTACTTC
CASSFRSHEQYF
>TRBV29-1|TRBJ2-3|TRBD2|NA
TGCAGCGTCCTTTTTATACTAGCGGGGGAAGGAGATACGCAGTATTTT
CSVLFILAGEGDTQYF
>TRBV5-6|TRBJ2-7|TRBD2|NA
TGTGCCAGCAGCTTGGGTTGGGGGGGCTCCTACGAGCAGTACTTC
CASSLGWGGSYEQYF
>TRBV7-6|TRBJ2-2|NA|NA
TGTGCCAGCAGCTTAGTTGCGGGAAGAGGGACCGGGGAGCTGTTTTTT
CASSLVAGRGTGELFF
>TRBV28|TRBJ1-2|TRBD1|NA
TGTGCCAGCAGATGGACAGGGGAGTACTACACCTTC
CASRWTGEYYTF
>TRBV5-1|TRBJ2-1|TRBD2|NA
TGCGCCAGTGCCTCCGGGACTAGACCAATATCGGGATGGTTCTTC
CASASGTRPISGWFF
>TRBV7-3|TRBJ1-2|NA|NA
TGTGCCAGCAGCCCGACCGCGGGACCTACCCAGCAAAATGGCTACACCTTC
CASSPTAGPTQQNGYTF
>TRBV6-1|TRBJ2-7|NA|once
TGTGCCAGCAGTTCTCGGGGGTCGCGGTACGAGCAGTACTTC
CASSSRGSRYEQYF
>TRBV12-5|TRBJ2-7|TRBD1|few
TGTGCTAGTGGTCCGGGACAGCCGGGCTCCTACGAGCAGTACTTC
CASGPGQPGSYEQYF
>TRBV11-2|TRBJ2-3|NA|NA
TGTGCCAGCAGCTTAATCCCTAATACGCAGTATTTT
CASSLIPNTQYF
>TRBV19|TRBJ2-6|NA|NA
TGTGCCAGTAGTACCCTCCTAGGTTCTGGGGCCAACGTCCTGACTTTC
CASSTLLGSGANVLTF
>TRBV5-8|TRBJ1-2|NA|NA
TGTGCCAGCAGCCTGGGGGTGAGATTCTATGGCTACACCTTC
CASSLGVRFYGYTF
>TRBV27|TRBJ2-2|NA|NA
TGTGCCAGCAGCCGGCCCCCCGACGGTACCGGGGAGCTGTTTTTT
CASSRPPDGTGELFF
>TRBV18|TRBJ1-1|TRBD1|NA
TGTGCCAGCTCACCAGGGACAGGGAACACTGAAGCTTTCTTT
CASSPGTGNTEAFF
>TRBV6-5|TRBJ2-1|NA|NA
TGTGCCAGCAGTTATTCTTGGACCAATGAGCAGTTCTTC
CASSYSWTNEQFF
>TRBV6-5|TRBJ2-1|TRBD1|once
TGTGCCAGCAGTAACCGGGACAGCTACAATGAGCAGTTCTTC
CASSNRDSYNEQFF
>TRBV9|TRBJ2-7|TRBD2|NA
TGTGCCAGCAGCCTTAGTAGCGGGTCCTTTTCCTACGAGCAGTACTTC
CASSLSSGSFSYEQYF
>TRBV7-2|TRBJ2-7|NA|once
TGTGCCAGCAGCTTAGGATTGGGGGGATGGGGCGAGCAGTACTTC
CASSLGLGGWGEQYF
>TRBV5-6|TRBJ1-5|NA|NA
TGTGCCAGCACCCGGGGCGCCACGAGCAATCAGCCCCAGCATTTT
CASTRGATSNQPQHF
>TRBV11-2|TRBJ2-1|NA|NA
TGTGCCAGCACAACGACAGCGTACAATGAGCAGTTCTTC
CASTTTAYNEQFF
>TRBV6-5|TRBJ2-2|NA|NA
TGTGCCAGCAGTTACTCGTTCAGGGCAAACACCGGGGAGCTGTTTTTT
CASSYSFRANTGELFF
>TRBV6-4|TRBJ2-5|NA|NA
TGTGCCAACCGCGCTGGGCCCCCCCCCACCTTGGTCGAACACCAAGAGACCCAGTACTTC
CANRAGPPPTLVEHQETQYF
>TRBV9|TRBJ1-4|NA|few
TGTGCCAGCAGCTCTCCCCGGCAGGGAGTGGAGAAACTGTTTTTT
CASSSPRQGVEKLFF
>TRBV9|TRBJ2-1|NA|once
TGTGCCAGCAGTGTGGGGGATGGCAATGAGCAGTTCTTC
CASSVGDGNEQFF
>TRBV5-1|TRBJ2-1|TRBD2|NA
TGCGCCAGCAGCGTGGGGGGGCTAGCGGGAGTCAATGAGCAGTTCTTC
CASSVGGLAGVNEQFF
>TRBV11-2|TRBJ2-1|NA|NA
TGTGCCAGTGACAGGAGGGGCAATGAGCAGTTCTTC
CASDRRGNEQFF
>TRBV30|TRBJ2-7|TRBD1|NA
TGTGCCTGGAGGAACCGGGACAGGGCCTGGGGAGAGCAGTACTTC
CAWRNRDRAWGEQYF
>TRBV5-1|TRBJ1-1|NA|NA
TGCGCCAGCAGCCGGGACATCCTGAACACTGAAGCTTTCTTT
CASSRDILNTEAFF
>TRBV12-2|TRBJ2-7|NA|NA
TGTGCAAGTCGCTTAGACGGCCGGAATGGCTACGAGCAGTACTTC
CASRLDGRNGYEQYF
>TRBV28|TRBJ1-5|NA|NA
TGTGCCAGCAGTTTACAGTCGGGGAGGGAAATGCAGCCCCAGCATTTT
CASSLQSGREMQPQHF
>TRBV28|TRBJ2-3|TRBD2|NA
TGTGCCAGCAGTCCCCCCAGCGGGATCACAGATACGCAGTATTTT
CASSPPSGITDTQYF
>TRBV27|TRBJ2-7|NA|NA
TGTGCCGGGGGAGTATCGTACTTC
CAGGVSYF
>TRBV27|TRBJ1-1|NA|NA
TGTGCCAGCAGTTTCTTATGGGGCGAAGCTTTCTTT
CASSFLWGEAFF
>TRBV6-5|TRBJ2-7|NA|once
TGTGCCAGCAGGACCACAGGGTTTTCCGAGCAGTACTTC
CASRTTGFSEQYF
>TRBV6-1|TRBJ1-5|NA|NA
TGTGCCAGCAGTGGGGCTGGACTCCCGCCACGGTCGGGCAATCAGCCCCAGCATTTT
CASSGAGLPPRSGNQPQHF
>TRBV6-1|TRBJ2-7|NA|NA
TGTGCCAGCAGTGAAGCGCGAGTCACCCTTGTGGGCTACGAGCAGTACTTC
CASSEARVTLVGYEQYF
>TRBV29-1|TRBJ1-4|NA|once
TGCAGCGGGGACTTCGGGGGGGCAACTAATGAAAAACTGTTTTTT
CSGDFGGATNEKLFF
>TRBV21-1|TRBJ2-7|NA|NA
TGTGCCAGCAGCAAAGCTAAGGGACAGGGCTACGAGCAGTACTTC
CASSKAKGQGYEQYF
>TRBV25-1|TRBJ2-5|NA|NA
TGTGCCAGCCCCCCAGAGGAGCGGCTCCGGGAGACCCAGTACTTC
CASPPEERLRETQYF
>TRBV7-9|TRBJ2-4|NA|NA
TGTGCCAGCAGCTCAGCCTGGGAAGGAGTAGTCAAAAACATTCAGTACTTC
CASSSAWEGVVKNIQYF
>TRBV6-6|TRBJ2-3|TRBD2|once
TGTGCCAGCAGTTACTCTGGGCGGGAGGACTCAGATACGCAGTATTTT
CASSYSGREDSDTQYF
>TRBV6-5|TRBJ2-1|TRBD2|NA
TGTGCCAGCAGTCCCACGCGACTAGCAGACAATGAGCAGTTCTTC
CASSPTRLADNEQFF
>TRBV5-4|TRBJ2-5|TRBD2|NA
TGTGCCAGCAACCCCGAGAGCGGGAGTGAGACCCAGTACTTC
CASNPESGSETQYF
>TRBV9|TRBJ2-1|NA|NA
TGTGCCAGCAGCCCCCGGGACCCTCAGCCCTACAATGAGCAGTTCTTC
CASSPRDPQPYNEQFF